The table lists the clone carrying this T cell receptor beta chain with a few counts. In the source study's methods: It was from reference gene primer amplification that nucleated cell counts were estimated. Clones were sequenced by immunoSEQ multiplex PCR, and TCRdb holds only the in-frame ones, with some missing. The DNA was the basis for D and trimming; V, J and clone size are from that table. In the table there are some 160,000 clones, approximately 83% of which are singletons. Germline values: CDR1 MNHEY, CDR2 SMNVEV (reference sequence). The CDR3 loop spans 14 amino acids. V gave up 2 bases and J gave up 0 bases, with 8 bases separating them. The record originates from a study of blood T cell repertoires in COVID-19. Background on the study: Collection of acute and convalescent COVID-19 samples took place in the United States, Italy and Spain. Sample material is recorded as cDNA or gDNA derived from T cells, B-cell-depleted T cells, or PBMCs.

The sample comprised peripheral blood. This chain joins TRBV27 and TRBJ2-7; no reliable D call. The receptor was derived from a man in his sixties or seventies with active or convalescent COVID-19. This CDR3 reads CASSLRESSYEQYF. The CDR3, as DNA: TGTGCCAGCAGTTTACGAGAAAGCTCCTACGAGCAGTACTTC.